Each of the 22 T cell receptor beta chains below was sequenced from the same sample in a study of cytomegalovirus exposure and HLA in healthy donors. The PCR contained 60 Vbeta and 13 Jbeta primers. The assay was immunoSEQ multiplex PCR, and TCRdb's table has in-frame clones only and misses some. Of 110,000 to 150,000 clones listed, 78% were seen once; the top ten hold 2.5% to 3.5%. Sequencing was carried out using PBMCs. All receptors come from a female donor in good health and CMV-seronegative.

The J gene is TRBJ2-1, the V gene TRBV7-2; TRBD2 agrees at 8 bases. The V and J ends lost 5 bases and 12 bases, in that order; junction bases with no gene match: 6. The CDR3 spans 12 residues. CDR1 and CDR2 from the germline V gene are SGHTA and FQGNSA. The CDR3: CASSPGGVLQFF. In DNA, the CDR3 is TGTGCCAGCAGCCCCGGGGGGGTGTTGCAGTTCTTC.

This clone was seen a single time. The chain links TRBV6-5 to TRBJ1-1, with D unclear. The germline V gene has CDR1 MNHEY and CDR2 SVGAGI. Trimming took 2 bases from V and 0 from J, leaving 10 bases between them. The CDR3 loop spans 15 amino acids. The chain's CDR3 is CASSYGTGMNTEAFF. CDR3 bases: TGTGCCAGCAGTTACGGAACGGGTATGAACACTGAAGCTTTCTTT.

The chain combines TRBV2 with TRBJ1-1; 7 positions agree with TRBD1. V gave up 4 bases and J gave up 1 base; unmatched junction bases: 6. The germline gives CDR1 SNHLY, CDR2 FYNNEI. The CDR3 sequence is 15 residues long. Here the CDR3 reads CASSARQGRNTEAFF. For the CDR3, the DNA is TGTGCCAGCAGTGCCCGACAGGGACGGAACACTGAAGCTTTCTTT.

CDR3 sequence (DNA): TGCGCCAGCAGCTTAACCACCAACAGGGCGAATGGCTACACCTTC. Translated, it gives CASSLTTNRANGYTF. The rearrangement links TRBV5-1 to TRBJ1-2, with a weak D call TRBD1 (6 bases). Germline CDR1 and CDR2: SGHRS and YFSETQ. There are 15 residues in the CDR3. Deletions cut 2 bases from V and 6 bases from J, with 17 bases between.

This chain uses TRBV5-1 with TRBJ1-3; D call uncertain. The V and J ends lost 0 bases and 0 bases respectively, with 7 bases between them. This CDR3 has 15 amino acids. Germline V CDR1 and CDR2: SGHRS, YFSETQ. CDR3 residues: CASSLGRVSGNTIYF. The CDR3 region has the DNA TGCGCCAGCAGCTTGGGGCGGGTCTCTGGAAACACCATATATTTT. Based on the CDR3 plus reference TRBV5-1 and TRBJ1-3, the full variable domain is KAGVTQTPRYLIKTRGQQVTLSCSPISGHRSVSWYQQTPGQGLQFLFEYFSETQRNKGNFPGRFSGRQFSNSRSEMNVSTLELGDSALYLCASSLGRVSGNTIYFGEGSWLTVV.

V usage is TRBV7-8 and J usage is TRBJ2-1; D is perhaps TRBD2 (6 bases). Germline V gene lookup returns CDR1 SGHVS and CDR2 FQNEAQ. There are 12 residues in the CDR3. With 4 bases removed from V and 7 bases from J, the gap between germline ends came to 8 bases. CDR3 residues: CASSSLANEQFF. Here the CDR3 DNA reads TGTGCCAGCAGCTCACTAGCAAATGAGCAGTTCTTC.

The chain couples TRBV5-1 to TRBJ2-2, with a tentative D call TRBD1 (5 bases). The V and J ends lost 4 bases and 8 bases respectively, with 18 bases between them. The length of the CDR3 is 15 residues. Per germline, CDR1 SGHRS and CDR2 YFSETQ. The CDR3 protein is CASSILEQGAGELFF. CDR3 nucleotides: TGCGCCAGCAGCATCCTAGAACAAGGGGCGGGGGAGCTGTTTTTT.

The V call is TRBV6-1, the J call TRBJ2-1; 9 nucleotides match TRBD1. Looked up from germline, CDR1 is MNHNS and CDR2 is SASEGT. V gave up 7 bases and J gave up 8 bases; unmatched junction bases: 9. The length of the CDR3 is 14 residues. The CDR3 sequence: CASTEVDRGYEQFF. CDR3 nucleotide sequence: TGTGCCAGCACCGAAGTGGACAGGGGATATGAGCAGTTCTTC.

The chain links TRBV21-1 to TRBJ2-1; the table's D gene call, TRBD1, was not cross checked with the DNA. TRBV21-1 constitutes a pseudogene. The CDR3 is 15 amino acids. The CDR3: CASSKDRGRRNEQFF. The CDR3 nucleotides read TGTGCCAGCAGCAAAGACAGGGGCCGTAGGAATGAGCAGTTCTTC.

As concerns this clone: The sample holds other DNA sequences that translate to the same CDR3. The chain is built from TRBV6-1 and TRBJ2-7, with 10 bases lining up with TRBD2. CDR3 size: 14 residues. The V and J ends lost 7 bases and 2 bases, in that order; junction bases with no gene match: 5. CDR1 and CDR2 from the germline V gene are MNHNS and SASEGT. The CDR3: CASNRAGGPYEQYF. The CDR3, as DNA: TGTGCCAGCAACAGAGCGGGAGGGCCCTACGAGCAGTACTTC.

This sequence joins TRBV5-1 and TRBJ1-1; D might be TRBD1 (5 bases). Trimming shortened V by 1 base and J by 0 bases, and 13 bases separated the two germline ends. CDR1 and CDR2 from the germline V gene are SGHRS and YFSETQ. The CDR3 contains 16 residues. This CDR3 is CASSLTGGDLNTEAFF. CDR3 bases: TGCGCCAGCAGCTTGACTGGAGGGGATCTGAACACTGAAGCTTTCTTT.

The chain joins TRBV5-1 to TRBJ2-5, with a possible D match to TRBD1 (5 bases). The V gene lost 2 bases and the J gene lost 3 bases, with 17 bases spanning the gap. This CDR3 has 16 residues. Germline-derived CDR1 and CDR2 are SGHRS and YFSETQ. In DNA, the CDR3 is TGCGCCAGCAGCTTATCGGCTAAGCAGGGTAAAGAGACCCAGTACTTC. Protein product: CASSLSAKQGKETQYF.

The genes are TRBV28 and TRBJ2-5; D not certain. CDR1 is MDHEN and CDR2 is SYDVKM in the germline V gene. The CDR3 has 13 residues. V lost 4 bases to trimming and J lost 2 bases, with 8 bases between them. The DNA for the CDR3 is TGTGCCAGCAGTTGGGTCGGGCAAGAGACCCAGTACTTC. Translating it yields CASSWVGQETQYF.

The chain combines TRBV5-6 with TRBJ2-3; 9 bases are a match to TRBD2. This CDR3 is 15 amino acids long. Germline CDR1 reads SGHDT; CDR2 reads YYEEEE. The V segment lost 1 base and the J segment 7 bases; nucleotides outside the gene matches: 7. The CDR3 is CASSLRSGGINTQYF. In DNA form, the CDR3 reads TGTGCCAGCAGCTTGAGGAGCGGGGGGATAAATACGCAGTATTTT.

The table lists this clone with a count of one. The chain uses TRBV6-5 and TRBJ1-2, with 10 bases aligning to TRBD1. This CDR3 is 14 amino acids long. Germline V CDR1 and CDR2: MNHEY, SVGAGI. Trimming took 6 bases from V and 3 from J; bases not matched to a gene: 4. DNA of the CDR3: TGTGCCAGCAGGGCCGGGACAGGGGACTATGGCTACACCTTC. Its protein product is CASRAGTGDYGYTF.

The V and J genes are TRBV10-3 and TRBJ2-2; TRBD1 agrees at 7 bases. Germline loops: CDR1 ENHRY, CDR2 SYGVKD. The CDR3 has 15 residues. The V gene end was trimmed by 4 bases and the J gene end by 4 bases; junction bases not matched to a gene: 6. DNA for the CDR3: TGTGCCATCAGTGTCGGAACAGGGGTCACCGGGGAGCTGTTTTTT. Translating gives CAISVGTGVTGELFF.

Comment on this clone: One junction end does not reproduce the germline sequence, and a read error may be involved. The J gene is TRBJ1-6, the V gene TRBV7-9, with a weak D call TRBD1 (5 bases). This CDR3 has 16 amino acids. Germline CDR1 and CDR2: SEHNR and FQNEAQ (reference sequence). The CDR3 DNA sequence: TGTTCCAGCAGCTTAGACTTCGGGGGAGGTAATTCACCCCTCCACTTT. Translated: CSSSLDFGGGNSPLHF.

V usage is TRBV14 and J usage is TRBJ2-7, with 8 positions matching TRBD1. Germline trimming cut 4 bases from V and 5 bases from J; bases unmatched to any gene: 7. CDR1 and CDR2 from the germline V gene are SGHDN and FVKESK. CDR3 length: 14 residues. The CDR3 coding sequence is TGTGCCAGCAGCCCTCGATCAGGGGGCCACGAGCAGTACTTC. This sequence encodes CASSPRSGGHEQYF.

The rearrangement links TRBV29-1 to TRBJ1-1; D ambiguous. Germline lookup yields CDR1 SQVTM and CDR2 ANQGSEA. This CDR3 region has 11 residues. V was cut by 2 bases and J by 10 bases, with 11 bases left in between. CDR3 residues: CSVERPGGAFF. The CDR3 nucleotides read TGCAGCGTTGAAAGACCTGGCGGAGCTTTCTTT.

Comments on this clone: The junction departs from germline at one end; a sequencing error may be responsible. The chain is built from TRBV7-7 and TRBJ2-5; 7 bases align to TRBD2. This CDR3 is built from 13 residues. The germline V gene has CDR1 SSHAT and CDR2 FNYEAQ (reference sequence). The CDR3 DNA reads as TGTGCTAGCAGCCTAGGGACTATGGAGACCCAGTACTTC. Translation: CASSLGTMETQYF.

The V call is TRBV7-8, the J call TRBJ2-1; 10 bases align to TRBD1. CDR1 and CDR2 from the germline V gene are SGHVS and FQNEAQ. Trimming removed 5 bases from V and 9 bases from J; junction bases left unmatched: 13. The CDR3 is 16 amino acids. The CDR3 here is CASSLWDRGFLGEQFF. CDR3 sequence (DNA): TGTGCCAGCAGCCTTTGGGACAGGGGTTTTTTAGGTGAGCAGTTCTTC.

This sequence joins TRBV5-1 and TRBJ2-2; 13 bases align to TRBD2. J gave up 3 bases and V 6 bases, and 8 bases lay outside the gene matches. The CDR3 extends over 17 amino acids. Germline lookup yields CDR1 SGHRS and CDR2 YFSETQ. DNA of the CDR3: TGCGCCAGCAAGCCCCGACTAGCGGGAGGCTACACCGGGGAGCTGTTTTTT. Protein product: CASKPRLAGGYTGELFF.